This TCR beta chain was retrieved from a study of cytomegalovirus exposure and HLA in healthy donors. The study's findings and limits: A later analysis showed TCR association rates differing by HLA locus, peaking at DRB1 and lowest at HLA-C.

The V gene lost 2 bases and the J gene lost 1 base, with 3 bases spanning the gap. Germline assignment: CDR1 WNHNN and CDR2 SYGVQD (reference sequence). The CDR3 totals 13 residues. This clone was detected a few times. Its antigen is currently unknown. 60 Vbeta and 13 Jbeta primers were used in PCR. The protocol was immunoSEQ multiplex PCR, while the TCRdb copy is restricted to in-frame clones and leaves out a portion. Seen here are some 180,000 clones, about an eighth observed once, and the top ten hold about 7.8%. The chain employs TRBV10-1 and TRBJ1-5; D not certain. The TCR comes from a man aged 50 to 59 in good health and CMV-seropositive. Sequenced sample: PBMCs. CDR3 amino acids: CASSESSNQPQHF. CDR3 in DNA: TGCGCCAGCAGTGAGAGCAGCAATCAGCCCCAGCATTTT.